The 25 T cell receptor beta chains below all came from one sample that was sequenced in a study of T cell responses to AZD1222 COVID-19 vaccine. Libraries were prepared by immunoSEQ multiplex PCR; TCRdb keeps only in-frame clonotypes and omits some of them. The data contain about 92,000 clones, more than 75% of them seen just once; the ten biggest clones take up about 9.4%. The specimen comprised peripheral blood, sampled on day 0 of AZD1222 vaccination. Receptor source: an adult in good health.

The chain is built from TRBV6-1 and TRBJ2-1; TRBD1 or TRBD2 may be the D gene (5 bases each). The germline CDR1 and CDR2 sequences are MNHNS and SASEGT. The CDR3 covers 14 residues. Trimming left V 1 base short and J 8 bases short, with 12 bases between. The CDR3 nucleotides read TGTGCCAGCAGTGAAGTTGCTGGGGACCATGAGCAGTTCTTC. Translated, it gives CASSEVAGDHEQFF.

This chain joins TRBV2 and TRBJ1-5; possibly TRBD1 for D (5 bases). Germline V gives CDR1 SNHLY, CDR2 FYNNEI. The V gene lost 2 bases and the J gene lost 9 bases, with 11 bases spanning the gap. This CDR3 spans 13 amino acids. This CDR3 is CASSEIMGGPQHF. The CDR3 nucleotides read TGTGCCAGCAGTGAAATTATGGGGGGGCCCCAGCATTTT.

The CDR3 bases are TGTGCCATCAGTGGGCGGACAGGGGGCGAAGATTCTGGGGCCAACGTCCTGACTTTC. This sequence encodes CAISGRTGGEDSGANVLTF. The chain links TRBV10-3 to TRBJ2-6; 11 positions match TRBD1. CDR1 ENHRY and CDR2 SYGVKD come from the germline V gene. The J segment lost 1 base and the V segment lost 4 bases, leaving 9 bases of the junction unmatched. The CDR3 consists of 19 residues.

A few counts support this clone. The chain joins TRBV7-9 to TRBJ1-1; the D is unclear. Germline V gene sequence: CDR1 SEHNR, CDR2 FQNEAQ (reference sequence). Deletions cut 4 bases from V and 0 bases from J, with 9 bases between. This CDR3 has 14 amino acids. The CDR3 sequence: CASSSESVNTEAFF. In nucleotides, the CDR3 is TGTGCCAGCAGCTCCGAGTCTGTGAACACTGAAGCTTTCTTT.

This chain connects TRBV29-1 to TRBJ2-7; TRBD1 matches 9 bases. The CDR3 totals 12 residues. V shed 4 bases and J 7 bases; nucleotides not matched to a gene: 5. In germline, CDR1 is SQVTM, CDR2 ANQGSEA. In DNA, the CDR3 is TGCAGCGTTGGGGACAGGGTTCGGGAGCAGTACTTC. Its protein product is CSVGDRVREQYF.

This clone was seen only once. The rearrangement links TRBV2 to TRBJ1-2; 7 positions agree with TRBD1. V was clipped by 3 bases and J by 5 bases; unmatched bases: 12. Per germline, CDR1 SNHLY and CDR2 FYNNEI. The CDR3 is 16 amino acids. This chain's CDR3 is CASSEIMAGGGYGYTF. The CDR3 DNA sequence: TGTGCCAGCAGTGAGATTATGGCAGGGGGAGGGTATGGCTACACCTTC.

The V and J genes are TRBV28 and TRBJ1-3, with unresolved D. Germline assignment: CDR1 MDHEN and CDR2 SYDVKM. V lost 4 bases and J 8 bases, leaving 6 bases between the germline ends. The CDR3 runs to 11 residues. CDR3 in amino acids: CASSSWDTIYF. CDR3 bases: TGTGCCAGCAGTTCGTGGGACACCATATATTTT.

Only a few counts were recorded for this clone. The rearrangement links TRBV19 to TRBJ2-1, with 7 bases that match TRBD2. Germline lookup yields CDR1 LNHDA and CDR2 SQIVND (reference sequence). Germline trimming cut 3 bases from V and 3 bases from J; bases unmatched to any gene: 2. CDR3 length: 14 residues. The CDR3 bases are TGTGCCAGTAGTATTCGGGGGGACTACAATGAGCAGTTCTTC. Its translation: CASSIRGDYNEQFF.

The chain recombines TRBV27 with TRBJ2-7; TRBD1 agrees at 8 bases. The V segment lost 6 bases and the J segment 3 bases; nucleotides outside the gene matches: 7. The CDR3 is 14 residues long. Germline CDR1 MNHEY, CDR2 SMNVEV (reference sequence). CDR3 residues: CASRLTGGGYEQYF. The CDR3 bases are TGTGCCAGCAGGCTTACAGGGGGTGGCTACGAGCAGTACTTC.

The V call is TRBV6-5, the J call TRBJ2-7; TRBD2 might be the D (5 bases). Between the trimmed V and J ends, which lost 0 bases and 4 bases, there was a span of 13 bases. Germline-derived CDR1 and CDR2 are MNHEY and SVGAGI. This CDR3 is 15 amino acids long. Written as DNA, the CDR3 is TGTGCCAGCAGTTACTCGAGGGTGCCCGAATACGAGCAGTACTTC. This encodes CASSYSRVPEYEQYF.

In this sample, this clone turned up once. The rearrangement uses TRBV7-9 and TRBJ2-1; D possibly matches TRBD1 or TRBD2 (5 bases each). The V end was cut by 5 bases, the J end by 8 bases, with 19 bases between. CDR3 length: 15 amino acids. CDR1 and CDR2 from the germline V gene are SEHNR and FQNEAQ (reference sequence). The CDR3 sequence: CASSRRGQRGDEQFF. CDR3 nucleotides: TGTGCCAGCAGCCGGCGTGGCCAACGGGGCGATGAGCAGTTCTTC.

This chain joins TRBV2 and TRBJ2-7; a weak D match, TRBD1 (6 bases). Trimming pared 6 bases from V and 2 bases from J, leaving 11 bases between. The V gene's germline CDR1 is SNHLY and CDR2 FYNNEI. The CDR3 spans 13 residues. The CDR3 DNA sequence: TGTGCCAGCAGGATGACAGGCACCTACGAGCAGTACTTC. Amino acids: CASRMTGTYEQYF.

This clone came up once. The V and J genes are TRBV7-9 and TRBJ1-6; a weak D match, TRBD1 (6 bases). V lost 1 base to trimming and J lost 7 bases, with 17 bases between them. In germline, CDR1 is SEHNR, CDR2 FQNEAQ (reference sequence). This CDR3 is built from 17 residues. CDR3 nucleotide sequence: TGTGCCAGCAGCTTAGTGGTAGGGGACACAAGAAATTCACCCCTCCACTTT. Protein: CASSLVVGDTRNSPLHF.

The chain uses TRBV6-5 and TRBJ1-2, with D perhaps matching TRBD1 (6 bases). This CDR3 spans 14 amino acids. Germline V lookup: CDR1 MNHEY, CDR2 SVGAGI. The V end lost 0 bases, the J end lost 6 bases, and 11 bases lay between the germline ends. The CDR3: CASSYSTGLNGYTF. The CDR3 DNA reads as TGTGCCAGCAGTTACTCGACAGGATTGAATGGCTACACCTTC.

The chain has TRBV19 and TRBJ1-6; 7 bases align to TRBD1. V dropped 11 bases and J dropped 7; count of bases not matched to a gene: 8. Germline V lookup: CDR1 LNHDA, CDR2 SQIVND (reference sequence). This CDR3 spans 13 amino acids. As DNA, the CDR3 is TGTGCCTCGATAGGGGGCGAGAATTCACCCCTCCACTTT. It translates to CASIGGENSPLHF.

The CDR3 is CSVQLTGGYGYTF. CDR3 DNA: TGCAGCGTCCAACTGACAGGGGGCTATGGCTACACCTTC. This chain links TRBV29-1 with TRBJ1-2; 9 nucleotides line up with TRBD1. The CDR3 extends over 13 amino acids. The germline CDR1 and CDR2 sequences are SQVTM and ANQGSEA. With 6 bases clipped from V and 4 bases from J, the junction kept 6 bases outside the gene matches.

V and J are TRBV4-1 and TRBJ2-3; 11 positions agree with TRBD2. The CDR3 covers 17 residues. The trim removed 4 bases at V and 3 bases at J, leaving 9 bases unmatched. Germline-derived CDR1 and CDR2 are MGHRA and YSYEKL. CDR3 DNA: TGCGCCAGCAGCCCGCCGACTAGCGGGATGTTGACAGATACGCAGTATTTT. It translates to CASSPPTSGMLTDTQYF.

This chain uses TRBV5-6 with TRBJ2-7; 9 bases are shared with TRBD2. CDR1 is SGHDT, CDR2 YYEEEE, per germline. V lost 0 bases and J lost 2; bases outside the gene matches: 3. The CDR3 consists of 15 residues. CDR3 protein: CASSLGQRGAYEQYF. CDR3 DNA: TGTGCCAGCAGCTTGGGGCAGCGGGGGGCCTACGAGCAGTACTTC.

This chain links TRBV7-2 with TRBJ2-7; D unclear. V gave up 1 base and J gave up 3 bases, with 7 bases separating them. Germline-derived CDR1 and CDR2 are SGHTA and FQGNSA. The CDR3 loop spans 13 amino acids. This CDR3 reads CASSLVLDYEQYF. The CDR3 coding sequence is TGTGCCAGCAGCTTAGTATTGGACTACGAGCAGTACTTC.

The gene calls are TRBV27 and TRBJ2-7; 10 positions match TRBD2. The length of the CDR3 is 14 residues. The junction had 1 base not matched to a gene; V was cut back by 3 bases and J by 2 bases. Germline V gives CDR1 MNHEY, CDR2 SMNVEV (reference sequence). The DNA of the CDR3 is TGTGCCAGCAGTTTCAGCGGGAGGGCCTACGAGCAGTACTTC. It translates to CASSFSGRAYEQYF.

This clone appeared once. This chain links TRBV2 with TRBJ1-2; the D gene is possibly TRBD1 (5 bases). Trimming pared 4 bases from V and 6 bases from J, leaving 18 bases between. Germline values: CDR1 SNHLY, CDR2 FYNNEI. The CDR3 is made up of 15 amino acids. The DNA for the CDR3 is TGTGCCAGCAGTGTTAGATCCACGTGGGGGAATGGCTACACCTTC. Residues: CASSVRSTWGNGYTF.

The V gene is TRBV30, the J gene TRBJ1-2; weak D call: TRBD1 (5 bases). This CDR3 region has 13 residues. Germline CDR1 and CDR2: GTSNPN and SVGIG (reference sequence). V lost 3 bases and J 6 bases, leaving 14 bases between the germline ends. CDR3 sequence reads: CAWRRAGRDGYTF. The CDR3 bases are TGTGCCTGGAGAAGGGCAGGGAGGGATGGCTACACCTTC.

This clone was recorded only once. The chain combines TRBV6-1 with TRBJ1-5; 8 bases are a match to TRBD1. V lost 3 bases, J lost 6 bases, and 7 bases stayed unmatched. CDR1 is MNHNS and CDR2 is SASEGT in the germline V gene. CDR3 length: 15 residues. In DNA form, the CDR3 reads TGTGCCAGCAGTGAGTTGCAGGGGGCTGGTCAGCCCCAGCATTTT. Its protein product is CASSELQGAGQPQHF.

This clone was recorded only once. The CDR3 coding sequence is TGTGCCATCAGTGGGACTAGCGCTTCCTACGAGCAGTACTTC. Translation: CAISGTSASYEQYF. The chain carries TRBV10-3 and TRBJ2-7; 9 bases align to TRBD2. The CDR3 contains 14 residues. Germline V lookup: CDR1 ENHRY, CDR2 SYGVKD. The junction had 2 bases not matched to a gene; V was cut back by 4 bases and J by 1 base.

The chain couples TRBV7-3 to TRBJ2-3; TRBD2 is a possible D gene (6 bases). CDR1 and CDR2 (germline): SGHTA, FQGTGA. The CDR3 loop spans 15 amino acids. Between the trimmed V and J ends, which lost 1 base and 5 bases, there was a span of 13 bases. CDR3 DNA: TGTGCCAGCAGCTTAAGGGCCGTGGGGGGAGATACGCAGTATTTT. This codes for CASSLRAVGGDTQYF. The full variable domain, with the rest looked up from reference TRBV7-3 and TRBJ2-3, is GAGVSQTPSNKVTEKGKYVELRCDPISGHTALYWYRQSLGQGPEFLIYFQGTGAADDSGLPNDRFFAVRPEGSVSTLKIQRTERGDSAVYLCASSLRAVGGDTQYFGPGTRLTVL.